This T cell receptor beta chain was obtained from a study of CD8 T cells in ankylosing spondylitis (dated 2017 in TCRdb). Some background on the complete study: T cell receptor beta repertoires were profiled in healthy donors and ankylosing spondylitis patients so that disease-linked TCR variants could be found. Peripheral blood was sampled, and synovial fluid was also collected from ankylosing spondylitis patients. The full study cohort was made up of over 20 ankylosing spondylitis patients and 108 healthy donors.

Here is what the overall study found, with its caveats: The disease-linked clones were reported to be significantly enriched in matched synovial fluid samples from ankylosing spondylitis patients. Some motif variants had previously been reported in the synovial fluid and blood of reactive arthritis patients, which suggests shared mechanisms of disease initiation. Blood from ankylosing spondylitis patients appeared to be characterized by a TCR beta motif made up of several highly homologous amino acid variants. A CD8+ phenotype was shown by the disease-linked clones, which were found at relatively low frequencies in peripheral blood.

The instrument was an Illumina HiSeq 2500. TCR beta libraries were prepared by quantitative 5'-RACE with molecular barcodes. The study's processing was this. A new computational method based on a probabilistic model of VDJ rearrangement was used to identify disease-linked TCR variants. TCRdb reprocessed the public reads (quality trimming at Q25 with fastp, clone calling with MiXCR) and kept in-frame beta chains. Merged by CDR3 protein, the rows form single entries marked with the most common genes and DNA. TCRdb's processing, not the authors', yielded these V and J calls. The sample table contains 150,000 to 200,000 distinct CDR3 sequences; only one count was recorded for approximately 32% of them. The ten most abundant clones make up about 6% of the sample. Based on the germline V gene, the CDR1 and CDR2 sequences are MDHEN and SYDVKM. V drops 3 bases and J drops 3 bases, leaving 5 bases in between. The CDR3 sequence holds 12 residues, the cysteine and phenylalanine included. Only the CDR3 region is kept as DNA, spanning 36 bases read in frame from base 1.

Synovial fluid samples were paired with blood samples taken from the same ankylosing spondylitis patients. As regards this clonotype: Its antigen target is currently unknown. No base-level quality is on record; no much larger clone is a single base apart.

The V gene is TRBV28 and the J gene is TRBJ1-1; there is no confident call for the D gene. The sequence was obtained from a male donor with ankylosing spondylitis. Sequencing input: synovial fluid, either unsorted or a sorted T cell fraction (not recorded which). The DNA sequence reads TGTGCCAGCAGTTTGTGGGACACTGAAGCTTTCTTT. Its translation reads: CASSLWDTEAFF.